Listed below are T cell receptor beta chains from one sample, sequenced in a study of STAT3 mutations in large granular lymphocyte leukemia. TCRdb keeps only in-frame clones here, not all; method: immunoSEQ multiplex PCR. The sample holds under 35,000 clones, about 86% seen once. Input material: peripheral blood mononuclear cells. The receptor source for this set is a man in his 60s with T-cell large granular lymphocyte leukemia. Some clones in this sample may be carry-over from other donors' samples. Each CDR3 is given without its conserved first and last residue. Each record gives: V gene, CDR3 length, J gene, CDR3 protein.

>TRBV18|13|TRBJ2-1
ASSLGTSGSGEQF
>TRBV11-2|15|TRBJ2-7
ASSPQPGTGSGYEQY
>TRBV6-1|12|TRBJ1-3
ASIQGAGGNTIY
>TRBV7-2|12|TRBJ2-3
ASSVGTSSDTQY
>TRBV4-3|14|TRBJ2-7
ASSQDVRLAGGEQY
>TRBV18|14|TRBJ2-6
ASSPPSVSGANVLT
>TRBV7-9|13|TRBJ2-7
ASSPSGFSSYEQY
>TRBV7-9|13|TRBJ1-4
ASSTTGSGNEKLF
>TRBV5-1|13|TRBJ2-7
ASSSNARSSYEQY
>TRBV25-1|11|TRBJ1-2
ASSEGYLYGYT
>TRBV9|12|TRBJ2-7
ASSAGLAGYEQY
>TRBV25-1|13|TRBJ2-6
ASSVGASGANVLT
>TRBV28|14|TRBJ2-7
ASSYTAAGAAYEQY
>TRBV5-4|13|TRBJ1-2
ASSSPGQGGYGYT
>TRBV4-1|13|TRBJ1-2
ASSQEAGHDYGYT
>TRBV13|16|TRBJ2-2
ASSPPDSGSRDTGELF
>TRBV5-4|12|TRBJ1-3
ASSLKSSGNTIY
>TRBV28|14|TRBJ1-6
ASSEPTGTYNSPLH